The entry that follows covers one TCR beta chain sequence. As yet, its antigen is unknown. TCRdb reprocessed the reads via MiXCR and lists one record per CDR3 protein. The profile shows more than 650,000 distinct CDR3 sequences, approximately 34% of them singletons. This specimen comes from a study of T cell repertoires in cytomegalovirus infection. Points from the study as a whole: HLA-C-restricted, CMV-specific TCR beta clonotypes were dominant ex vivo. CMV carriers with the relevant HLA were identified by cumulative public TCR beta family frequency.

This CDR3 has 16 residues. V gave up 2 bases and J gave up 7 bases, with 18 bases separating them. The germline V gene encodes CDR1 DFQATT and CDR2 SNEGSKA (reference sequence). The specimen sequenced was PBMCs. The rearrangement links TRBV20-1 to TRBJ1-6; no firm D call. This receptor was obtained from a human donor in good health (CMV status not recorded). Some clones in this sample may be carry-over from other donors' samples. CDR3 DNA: TGCAGTGCTAGAAGGAACGTAGACCGTAAGAATTCACCCCTCCACTTT. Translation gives CSARRNVDRKNSPLHF.